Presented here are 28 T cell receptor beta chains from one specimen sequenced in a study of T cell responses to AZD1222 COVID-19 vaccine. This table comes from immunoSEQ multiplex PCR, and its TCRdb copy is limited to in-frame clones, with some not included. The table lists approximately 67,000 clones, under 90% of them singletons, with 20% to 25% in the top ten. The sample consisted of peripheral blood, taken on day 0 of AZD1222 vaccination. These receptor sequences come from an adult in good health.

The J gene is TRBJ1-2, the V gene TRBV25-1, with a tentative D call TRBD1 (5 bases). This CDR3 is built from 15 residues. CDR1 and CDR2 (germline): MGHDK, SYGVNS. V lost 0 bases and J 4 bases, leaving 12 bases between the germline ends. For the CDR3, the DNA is TGTGCCAGCAGTGAATACCCCGGGGGGTCCTATGGCTACACCTTC. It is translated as CASSEYPGGSYGYTF.

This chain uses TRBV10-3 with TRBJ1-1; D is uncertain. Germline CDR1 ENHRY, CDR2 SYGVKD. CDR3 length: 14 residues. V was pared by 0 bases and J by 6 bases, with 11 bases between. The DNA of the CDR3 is TGTGCCATCAGTGAGTCTGGAGGGAGGTCTGAAGCTTTCTTT. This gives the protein CAISESGGRSEAFF.

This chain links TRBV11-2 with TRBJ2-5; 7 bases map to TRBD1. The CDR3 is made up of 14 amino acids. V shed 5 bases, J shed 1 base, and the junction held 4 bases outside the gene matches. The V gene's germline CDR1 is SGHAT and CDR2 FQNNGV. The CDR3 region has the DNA TGTGCCAGCAGCCGCCGGGACAGCCAAGAGACCCAGTACTTC. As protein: CASSRRDSQETQYF.

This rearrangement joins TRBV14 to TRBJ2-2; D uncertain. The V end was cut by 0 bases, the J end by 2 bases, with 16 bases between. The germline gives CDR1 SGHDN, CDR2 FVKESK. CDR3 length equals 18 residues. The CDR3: CASSQDPPRPFNTGELFF. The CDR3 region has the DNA TGTGCCAGCAGCCAAGATCCCCCCCGGCCCTTTAACACCGGGGAGCTGTTTTTT.

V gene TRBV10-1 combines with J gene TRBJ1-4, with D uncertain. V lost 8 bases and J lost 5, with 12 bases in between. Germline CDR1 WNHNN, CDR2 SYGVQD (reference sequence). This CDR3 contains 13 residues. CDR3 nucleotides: TGCGCCAGCCAACGGGAAGACAATGAAAAACTGTTTTTT. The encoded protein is CASQREDNEKLFF.

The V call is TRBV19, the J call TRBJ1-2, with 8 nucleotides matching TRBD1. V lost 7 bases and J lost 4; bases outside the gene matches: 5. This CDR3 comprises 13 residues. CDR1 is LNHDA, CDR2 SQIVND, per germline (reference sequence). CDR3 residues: CASTRQGIYGYTF. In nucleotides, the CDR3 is TGTGCCAGTACAAGACAGGGGATCTATGGCTACACCTTC.

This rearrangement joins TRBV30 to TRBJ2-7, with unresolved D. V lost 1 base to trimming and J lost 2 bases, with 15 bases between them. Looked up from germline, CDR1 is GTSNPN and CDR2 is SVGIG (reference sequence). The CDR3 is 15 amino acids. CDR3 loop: CAWSGGRVNAYEQYF. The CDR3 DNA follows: TGTGCCTGGAGTGGAGGTAGGGTCAATGCCTACGAGCAGTACTTC. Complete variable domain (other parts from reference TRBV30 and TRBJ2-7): SQTIHQWPATLVQPVGSPLSLECTVEGTSNPNLYWYRQAAGRGLQLLFYSVGIGQISSEVPQNLSASRPQDRQFILSSKKLLLSDSGFYLCAWSGGRVNAYEQYFGPGTRLTVT.

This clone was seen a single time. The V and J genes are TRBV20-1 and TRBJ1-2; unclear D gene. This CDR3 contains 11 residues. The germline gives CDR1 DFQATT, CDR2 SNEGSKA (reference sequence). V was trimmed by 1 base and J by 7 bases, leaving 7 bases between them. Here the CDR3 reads CSARGGGGYTF. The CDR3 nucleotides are TGCAGTGCTAGAGGGGGAGGTGGCTACACCTTC.

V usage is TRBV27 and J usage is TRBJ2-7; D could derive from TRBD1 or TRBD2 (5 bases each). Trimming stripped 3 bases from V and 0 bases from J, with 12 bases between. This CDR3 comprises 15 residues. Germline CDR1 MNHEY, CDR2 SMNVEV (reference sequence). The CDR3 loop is CASSFSGLNSYEQYF. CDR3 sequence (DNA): TGTGCCAGCAGTTTTTCGGGGCTAAACTCCTACGAGCAGTACTTC.

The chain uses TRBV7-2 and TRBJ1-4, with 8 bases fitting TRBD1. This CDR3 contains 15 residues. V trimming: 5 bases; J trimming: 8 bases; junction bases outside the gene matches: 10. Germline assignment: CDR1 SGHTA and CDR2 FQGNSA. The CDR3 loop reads CASSQGQGGGEKLFF. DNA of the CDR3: TGTGCCAGCAGCCAAGGACAGGGCGGGGGAGAAAAACTGTTTTTT.

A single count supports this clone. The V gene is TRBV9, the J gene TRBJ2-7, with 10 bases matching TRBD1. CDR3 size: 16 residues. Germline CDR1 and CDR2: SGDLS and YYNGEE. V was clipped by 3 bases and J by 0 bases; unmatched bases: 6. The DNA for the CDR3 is TGTGCCAGCAGCGCGGGGACAGGGGCAAGCTCCTACGAGCAGTACTTC. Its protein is CASSAGTGASSYEQYF.

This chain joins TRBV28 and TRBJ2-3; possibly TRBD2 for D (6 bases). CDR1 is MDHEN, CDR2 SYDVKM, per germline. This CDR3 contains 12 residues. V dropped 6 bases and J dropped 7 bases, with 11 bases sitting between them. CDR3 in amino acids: CASRRDFYTQYF. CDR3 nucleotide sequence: TGTGCCAGCAGGAGGGACTTCTATACGCAGTATTTT.

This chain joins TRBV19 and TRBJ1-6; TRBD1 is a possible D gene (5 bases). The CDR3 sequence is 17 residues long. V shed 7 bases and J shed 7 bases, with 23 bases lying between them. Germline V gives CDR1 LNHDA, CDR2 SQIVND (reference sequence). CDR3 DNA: TGTGCCAGTACTCCCTCAGCCGGGACTCTGTCCAATTCACCCCTCCACTTT. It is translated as CASTPSAGTLSNSPLHF.

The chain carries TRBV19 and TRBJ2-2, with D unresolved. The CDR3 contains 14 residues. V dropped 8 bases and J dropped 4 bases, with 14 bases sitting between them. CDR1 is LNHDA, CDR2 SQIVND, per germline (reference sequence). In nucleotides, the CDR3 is TGTGCCAGTCGGTATGGACCCGGCACCGGGGAGCTGTTTTTT. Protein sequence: CASRYGPGTGELFF. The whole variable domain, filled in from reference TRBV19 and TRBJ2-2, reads DGGITQSPKYLFRKEGQNVTLSCEQNLNHDAMYWYRQDPGQGLRLIYYSQIVNDFQKGDIAEGYSVSREKKESFPLTVTSAQKNPTAFYLCASRYGPGTGELFFGEGSRLTVL.

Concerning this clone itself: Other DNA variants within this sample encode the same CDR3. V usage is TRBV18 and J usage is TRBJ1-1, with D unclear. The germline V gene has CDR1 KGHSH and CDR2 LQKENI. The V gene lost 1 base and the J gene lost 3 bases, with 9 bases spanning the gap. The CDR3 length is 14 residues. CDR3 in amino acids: CASSPQGQHTEAFF. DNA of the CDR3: TGTGCCAGCTCACCACAGGGCCAGCACACTGAAGCTTTCTTT.

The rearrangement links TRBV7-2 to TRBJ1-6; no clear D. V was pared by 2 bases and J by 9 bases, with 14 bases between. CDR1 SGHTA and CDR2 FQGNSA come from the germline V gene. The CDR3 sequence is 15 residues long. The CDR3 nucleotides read TGTGCCAGCAGCTTAATCTCGAGGGTCGGTTCACCCCTCCACTTT. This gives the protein CASSLISRVGSPLHF.

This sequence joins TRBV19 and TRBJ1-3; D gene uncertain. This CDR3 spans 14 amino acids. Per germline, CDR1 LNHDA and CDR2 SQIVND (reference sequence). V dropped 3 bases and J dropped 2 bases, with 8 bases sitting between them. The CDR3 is CASSIQSAGNTIYF. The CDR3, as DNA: TGTGCCAGTAGTATTCAGAGCGCTGGAAACACCATATATTTT.

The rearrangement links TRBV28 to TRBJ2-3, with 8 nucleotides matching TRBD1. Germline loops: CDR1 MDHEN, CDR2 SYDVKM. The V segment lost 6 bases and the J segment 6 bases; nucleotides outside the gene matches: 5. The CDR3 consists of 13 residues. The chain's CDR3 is CASSRTGPDTQYF. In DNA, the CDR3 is TGTGCCAGCAGCCGGACAGGGCCCGATACGCAGTATTTT.

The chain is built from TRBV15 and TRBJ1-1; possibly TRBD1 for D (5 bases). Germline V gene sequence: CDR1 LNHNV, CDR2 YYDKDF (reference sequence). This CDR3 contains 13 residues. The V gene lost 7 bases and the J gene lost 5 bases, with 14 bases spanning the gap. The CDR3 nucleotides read TGTGCCACCAAGCAGGGTTCGGGGACTGAAGCTTTCTTT. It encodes CATKQGSGTEAFF.

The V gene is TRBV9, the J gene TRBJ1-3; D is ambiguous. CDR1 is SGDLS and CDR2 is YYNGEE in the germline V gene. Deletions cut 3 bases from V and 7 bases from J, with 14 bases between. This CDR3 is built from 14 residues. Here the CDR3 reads CASSGASSGNTIYF. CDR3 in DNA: TGTGCCAGCAGCGGGGCCTCGTCGGGGAACACCATATATTTT.

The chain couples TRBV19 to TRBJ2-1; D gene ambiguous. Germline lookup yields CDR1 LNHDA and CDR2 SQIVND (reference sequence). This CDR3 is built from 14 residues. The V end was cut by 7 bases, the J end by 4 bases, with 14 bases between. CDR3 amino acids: CASTVTLGYNEQFF. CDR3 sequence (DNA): TGTGCCAGTACCGTCACCCTAGGATACAATGAGCAGTTCTTC.

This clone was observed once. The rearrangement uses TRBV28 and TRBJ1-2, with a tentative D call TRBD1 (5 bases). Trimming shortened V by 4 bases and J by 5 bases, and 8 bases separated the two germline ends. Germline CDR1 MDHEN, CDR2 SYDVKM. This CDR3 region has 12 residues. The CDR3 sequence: CASSWTSYGYTF. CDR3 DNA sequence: TGTGCCAGCAGTTGGACATCTTATGGCTACACCTTC.

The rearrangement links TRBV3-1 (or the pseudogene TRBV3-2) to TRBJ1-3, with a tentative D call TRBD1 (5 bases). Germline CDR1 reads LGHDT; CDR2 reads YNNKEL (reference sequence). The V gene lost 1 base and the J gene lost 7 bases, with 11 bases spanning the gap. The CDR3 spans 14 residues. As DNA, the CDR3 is TGTGCCAGCAGCCAAGGGTCCTGGGACAACACCATATATTTT. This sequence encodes CASSQGSWDNTIYF.

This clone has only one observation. The CDR3 DNA reads as TGTGCCAGTAGTCCCTGGGGCGGGGGGACCTACGAGCAGTACTTC. This sequence encodes CASSPWGGGTYEQYF. J is TRBJ2-7 and V is TRBV19, with 8 bases identical to TRBD2. The trim removed 5 bases at V and 2 bases at J, leaving 8 bases unmatched. Germline-derived CDR1 and CDR2 are LNHDA and SQIVND (reference sequence). CDR3 size: 15 residues.

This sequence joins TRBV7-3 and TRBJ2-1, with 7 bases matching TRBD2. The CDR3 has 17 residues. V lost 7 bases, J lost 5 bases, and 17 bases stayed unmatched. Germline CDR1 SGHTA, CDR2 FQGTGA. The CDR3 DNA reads TGTGCCAGCACCGACTCCAAACTAGCGCGACGGGACAATGAGCAGTTCTTC. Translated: CASTDSKLARRDNEQFF.

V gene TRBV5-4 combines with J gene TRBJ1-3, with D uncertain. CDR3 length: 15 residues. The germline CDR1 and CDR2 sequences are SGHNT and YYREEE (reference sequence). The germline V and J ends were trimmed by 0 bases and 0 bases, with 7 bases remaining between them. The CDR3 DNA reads TGTGCCAGCAGCTTGGGGGCAGGCTCTGGAAACACCATATATTTT. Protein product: CASSLGAGSGNTIYF.

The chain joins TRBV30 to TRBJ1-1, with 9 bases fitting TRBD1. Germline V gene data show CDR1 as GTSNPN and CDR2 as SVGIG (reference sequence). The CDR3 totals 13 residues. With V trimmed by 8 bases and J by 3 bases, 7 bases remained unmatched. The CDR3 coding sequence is TGTGCCCGGACAGGGGTTTGGGACACTGAAGCTTTCTTT. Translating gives CARTGVWDTEAFF.

The DNA for the CDR3 is TGCGCCAGCAGCCAAACCGGGACAGGGGACTATGGCTACACCTTC. Translation: CASSQTGTGDYGYTF. J is TRBJ1-2 and V is TRBV4-3, with TRBD1 identical over 10 bases. The CDR3 covers 15 residues. Germline V gene lookup returns CDR1 LGHNA and CDR2 YSLEER. Losses at the gene ends were 2 bases for V and 3 bases for J; bases not matched to a gene: 3.